This section outlines one T cell receptor (beta chain) sequence together with its context. What this receptor recognizes is not known. It has no much larger one-base neighbor in the sample; base qualities were not kept. The time point label, as the study defines it: baseline before first vaccination. The vaccinee samples were drawn from two UK trials, COV001 and COV002, one of which was a single-blind randomized controlled phase 2/3 trial testing AZD1222 (ChAdOx1 nCoV-19) in healthy adults. For TCRbeta chain sequencing, PBMC samples from trial participants were taken at day 0 and at day 28 after the second dose. These data come from a study of T cell responses to AZD1222 COVID-19 vaccine (dated by TCRdb to the early 2020s). General notes on the study: AZD1222 recipients given second doses at about 4 weeks or at about 12 weeks were pooled, since spike-specific TCR depth and breadth were not found to differ between the two schedules. TCR sequencing covered 230 or so trial participants: 207 given two doses of AZD1222 and approximately 25 given two doses of MenACWY control vaccine. Trial participants were enrolled by age into subgroups of 18-55, 56-69 and 70-plus years, and 148, 28 and 57 TCR-sequenced participants, respectively, were included in these subgroups. On the study overall, not on this receptor specifically: Participants were mostly white British, with more females than males. The authors suggested clonal diversity may have been underestimated. Because no samples from the day 14 peak response were available, repertoires could be characterized only after the peak T cell response. Reportedly, almost half of the unique spike-specific TCRs recognized epitopes lying outside the regions that are mutated in the B.1.351 and B.1.1.7 variants. The 56-69-year group was small, and its depth increase did not reach significance, likely because of low power. A significant rise in spike-specific TCR breadth and depth was observed after two AZD1222 doses relative to day 0 and relative to MenACWY recipients. Only five to seven AZD1222 recipients were SARS-CoV-2 seropositive at baseline, limiting conclusions about previously exposed vaccinees. The vaccine-associated CD4 TCRs covered the entire spike protein, and the dominant responses fell in regions 160-218 and 743-854.

The trim is 8 bases for V and 4 bases for J, with a gap of 11 bases between the germline ends. The CDR3 starts with the cysteine, ends with the phenylalanine, and has 13 residues. Only the CDR3 part of the read is kept: 39 bases, read in frame from the first base. The CDR3 regions of human TCRbeta chains were analyzed by immunosequencing. In the paper's pipeline: Repertoire TCRs were matched against a reference library of SARS-CoV-2-specific TCRs generated with the MIRA antigen-specificity platform. Breadth was defined as the fraction of unique TCRs that were SARS-CoV-2-associated, and depth was defined as the fraction of total T cells that were SARS-CoV-2-associated. Using the MIRA data, every spike-specific TCR was mapped to the spike region that the TCR reacted to and assigned to either a CD4 or a CD8 class. Log10-transformed breadth and depth values were compared by one-way ANOVA with Sidak's multiple comparisons tests. TCRdb stores this immuneACCESS table with in-frame sequences only. Part of the clones is absent; in the studies checked, under half of the shortfall reflects unresolved V genes, and no reason is known for the rest. V, J and clone size derive from that table, while D and trimming were established from the DNA sequence. Across this sample there are about 110,000 clones, with about 90% seen only once. Around 3.2% of the sample is taken by the ten largest.

Sequences were derived from peripheral blood, sampled on day 0 of AZD1222 vaccination. The sequence was collected from an adult in good health. The rearranged chain carries TRBV12-3 or TRBV12-4 and TRBJ1-4, with no D gene named confidently. The CDR3 sequence is CASSGGSNEKLFF. The DNA is TGTGCCAGCTCGGGCGGTAGTAATGAAAAACTGTTTTTT.